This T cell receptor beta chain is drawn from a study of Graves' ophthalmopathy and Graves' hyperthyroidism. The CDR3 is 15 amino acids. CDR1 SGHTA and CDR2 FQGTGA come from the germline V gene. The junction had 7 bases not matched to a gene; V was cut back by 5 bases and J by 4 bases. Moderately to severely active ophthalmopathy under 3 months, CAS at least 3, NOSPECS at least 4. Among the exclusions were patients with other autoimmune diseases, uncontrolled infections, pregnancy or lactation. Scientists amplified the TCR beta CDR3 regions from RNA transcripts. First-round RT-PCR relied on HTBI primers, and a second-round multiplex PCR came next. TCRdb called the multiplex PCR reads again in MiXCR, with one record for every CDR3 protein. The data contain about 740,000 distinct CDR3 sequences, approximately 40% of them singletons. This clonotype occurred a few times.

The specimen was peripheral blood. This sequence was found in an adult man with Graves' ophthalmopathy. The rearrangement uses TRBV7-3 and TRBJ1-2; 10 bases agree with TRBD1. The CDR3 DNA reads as TGTGCCAGCAGCCCTGGACAGGGGGGGCCCTATGGCTACACCTTC. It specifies CASSPGQGGPYGYTF. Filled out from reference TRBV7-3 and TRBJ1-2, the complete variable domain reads GAGVSQTPSNKVTEKGKYVELRCDPISGHTALYWYRQSLGQGPEFLIYFQGTGAADDSGLPNDRFFAVRPEGSVSTLKIQRTERGDSAVYLCASSPGQGGPYGYTFGSGTRLTVV.